These T cell receptor beta chains were read from a single sample in a study of breast tumors, draining lymph nodes, adjacent tissues. TCRdb processed the multiplex PCR reads anew with MiXCR; each CDR3 protein has one entry. Of over 130,000 distinct CDR3 sequences detected, approximately 29% appear once; the ten largest clones hold about 2.5%. The sequenced sample consisted of axillary lymph node tissue. Source of these receptors: a female donor with breast cancer. Some clones in this sample may be carry-over from other donors' samples. Both conserved end residues are part of each CDR3. Fields, in order: J gene, D gene, V gene, clone size, CDR3 DNA, CDR3 protein. The D gene is left open where the match is weak. Where a row states a size, it is once, few, many or the class of an expanded clone; other rows omit it.

j_call: TRBJ1-2
d_call: TRBD1
v_call: TRBV6-5
clone_size: .
cdr3_nt: TGTGCCAGCAGCCTCGGGACAGGCTATGGCTACGCCTTC
cdr3_aa: CASSLGTGYGYAF

j_call: TRBJ2-5
d_call: TRBD2
v_call: TRBV24-1
clone_size: .
cdr3_nt: TGTGTCACCAGTGAATCGGCGGGACTAGCGGGGGAAGAGGCCCAGTACTTC
cdr3_aa: CVTSESAGLAGEEAQYF

j_call: TRBJ2-1
d_call: TRBD2
v_call: TRBV20-1
clone_size: many
cdr3_nt: TGCAGTGCTGCGACTAGCGGCGAGCAGTTCTTC
cdr3_aa: CSAATSGEQFF

j_call: TRBJ1-4
d_call: .
v_call: TRBV7-8
clone_size: many
cdr3_nt: TGTGCCAGCAGCTTATCCGATGCAACTAATGAAAAACTGTTTTTT
cdr3_aa: CASSLSDATNEKLFF

j_call: TRBJ1-3
d_call: TRBD1
v_call: TRBV4-1
clone_size: many
cdr3_nt: TGCGCCAGCAGCCACTACACACAGGGGCCGGGAAACACCATATATTTT
cdr3_aa: CASSHYTQGPGNTIYF

j_call: TRBJ2-2
d_call: .
v_call: TRBV6-1
clone_size: many
cdr3_nt: TGTGCCAGCAGTGAATTCAAACTGACCGGGGAGCTGTTTTTT
cdr3_aa: CASSEFKLTGELFF

j_call: TRBJ1-4
d_call: TRBD1
v_call: TRBV6-6
clone_size: many
cdr3_nt: TGTGCCAGCACCAGGGGGGCTAATGAAAAACTGTTTTTT
cdr3_aa: CASTRGANEKLFF

j_call: TRBJ1-5
d_call: .
v_call: TRBV20-1
clone_size: many
cdr3_nt: TGCAGTGCCCGACCAGGACAGTCCGGACGGGCGCCCCAGCATTTT
cdr3_aa: CSARPGQSGRAPQHF

j_call: TRBJ2-7
d_call: TRBD1
v_call: TRBV5-8
clone_size: many
cdr3_nt: TGTGCCAGCAGCCAGGGACAGGGGGCGCAAGAGCAGTACTTC
cdr3_aa: CASSQGQGAQEQYF

j_call: TRBJ1-6
d_call: .
v_call: TRBV29-1
clone_size: .
cdr3_nt: TGCAGCGTTGGGACTAGCGGTTCTTCTAATTCACCCCTCCACTTT
cdr3_aa: CSVGTSGSSNSPLHF

j_call: TRBJ2-6
d_call: .
v_call: TRBV9
clone_size: many
cdr3_nt: TGTGCCAGCAGCCCCCGGTGGGACGGAACCTCTGGGGCCAACGTCCTGACTTTC
cdr3_aa: CASSPRWDGTSGANVLTF

j_call: TRBJ1-1
d_call: .
v_call: TRBV11-2
clone_size: few
cdr3_nt: TGTGCCAGCAGCTATACGACGTTGTCGGCGGCTCTCTTT
cdr3_aa: CASSYTTLSAALF

j_call: TRBJ1-2
d_call: TRBD1
v_call: TRBV30
clone_size: many
cdr3_nt: TGTGCCTGGAATTCCGACCCGACAGGGGCCCTCTTTAGCTACACCTTC
cdr3_aa: CAWNSDPTGALFSYTF

j_call: TRBJ2-3
d_call: .
v_call: TRBV19
clone_size: many
cdr3_nt: TGTGCCAGTAGTATACAGTTCACAGATACGCAGTATTTT
cdr3_aa: CASSIQFTDTQYF

j_call: TRBJ2-2
d_call: TRBD2
v_call: TRBV20-1
clone_size: many
cdr3_nt: TGCAGTGCTCTACTAGCGGGGGCGAACACCGGGGAGCTGTTTTTT
cdr3_aa: CSALLAGANTGELFF

j_call: TRBJ2-2
d_call: .
v_call: TRBV24-1
clone_size: many
cdr3_nt: TGTGCCACCAGTGATGAGGAGAGGGGGACCGGGGAGCTGTTTTTT
cdr3_aa: CATSDEERGTGELFF

j_call: TRBJ2-3
d_call: .
v_call: TRBV5-1
clone_size: many
cdr3_nt: TGCGCCAGCAGCTTGGTCGTCTCCTTTAGCACAGATACGCAGTATTTT
cdr3_aa: CASSLVVSFSTDTQYF

j_call: TRBJ2-2
d_call: .
v_call: TRBV18
clone_size: .
cdr3_nt: TGTGCCAGCTCACCACGTACCGGACGGGACACCGGGGAGCTGTTTTTT
cdr3_aa: CASSPRTGRDTGELFF

j_call: TRBJ1-4
d_call: .
v_call: TRBV20-1
clone_size: many
cdr3_nt: TGCAGTGCTAGAAAGGACGTCAGTAATGAAAAACTGTTTTTT
cdr3_aa: CSARKDVSNEKLFF

j_call: TRBJ2-5
d_call: .
v_call: TRBV10-3
clone_size: many
cdr3_nt: TGTGCCACCGCCGGGTCCGAGGAGACCCAGTACTTC
cdr3_aa: CATAGSEETQYF

j_call: TRBJ2-6
d_call: .
v_call: TRBV12-3/TRBV12-4
clone_size: once
cdr3_nt: TGTGCCAGCAGTTTAGACGGAATAAGGGGGGCCAGCGTCCTGACTTTC
cdr3_aa: CASSLDGIRGASVLTF

j_call: TRBJ2-3
d_call: .
v_call: TRBV6-2/TRBV6-3
clone_size: few
cdr3_nt: TGTGCCAGCAGTTACCCCTCGGCGGGGATATACACAGATACGCAGTATTTT
cdr3_aa: CASSYPSAGIYTDTQYF

j_call: TRBJ1-2
d_call: .
v_call: TRBV11-2
clone_size: many
cdr3_nt: TGTGCCAGCAGCTTAGGCAGGGGCCAAGGCCGCTACACCTTC
cdr3_aa: CASSLGRGQGRYTF

j_call: TRBJ2-1
d_call: TRBD2
v_call: TRBV20-1
clone_size: .
cdr3_nt: TGCAGTGCCGCCCGCTCTTCTAGCGGGACCAACTACAATGAGCAGTTCTTC
cdr3_aa: CSAARSSSGTNYNEQFF

j_call: TRBJ1-2
d_call: .
v_call: TRBV3-1
clone_size: .
cdr3_nt: TGTGCCAGCAGCCACCAGGGGCGCACCTATGGCTACACCTTC
cdr3_aa: CASSHQGRTYGYTF

j_call: TRBJ1-6
d_call: .
v_call: TRBV9
clone_size: many
cdr3_nt: TGTGCCAGCAGCGTAACGGGGAGCCTCTCACCCCTCCACTTT
cdr3_aa: CASSVTGSLSPLHF

j_call: TRBJ1-1
d_call: .
v_call: TRBV9
clone_size: .
cdr3_nt: TGTGCCAGCAGCGTAGACAGGGACACTGAAGCTTTCTTT
cdr3_aa: CASSVDRDTEAFF

j_call: TRBJ1-1
d_call: .
v_call: TRBV29-1
clone_size: .
cdr3_nt: TGCAGCGTGCGACGGACGAACACTGAAGCTTTCTTT
cdr3_aa: CSVRRTNTEAFF

j_call: TRBJ2-5
d_call: TRBD2
v_call: TRBV4-1
clone_size: many
cdr3_nt: TGCGCCAGCAGCCAAGACGGACTAGCGTCTGGTGGAGAGACCCAGTACTTC
cdr3_aa: CASSQDGLASGGETQYF

j_call: TRBJ1-2
d_call: .
v_call: TRBV7-2
clone_size: many
cdr3_nt: TGTGCCAGCAGCCTCTCCACAGGGAACAGCGGCTACACCTTC
cdr3_aa: CASSLSTGNSGYTF

j_call: TRBJ1-2
d_call: .
v_call: TRBV7-2
clone_size: many
cdr3_nt: TGTGCCAGCAGGTCTGACGTATTGGGGACAAGTATCTATGGCTACACCTTC
cdr3_aa: CASRSDVLGTSIYGYTF

j_call: TRBJ2-5
d_call: .
v_call: TRBV29-1
clone_size: many
cdr3_nt: TGCAGCTTGAGGAGGGGAGAGACCCAGTACTTC
cdr3_aa: CSLRRGETQYF